The present entry profiles one T cell receptor beta chain with its context. Antigen specificity is unknown. The method was immunoSEQ multiplex PCR; TCRdb's version includes in-frame clones alone and lacks a portion of them. Of about 90,000 clones in the sample, approximately 89% are singletons; the top ten hold roughly 5%. The data derive from a study of T cell responses to AZD1222 COVID-19 vaccine. Study results and limitations: Just a handful of AZD1222 recipients tested seropositive at baseline. Females made up more of the donors, who were largely white British, and clonal diversity may have come out too low.

CDR1 is MGHRA, CDR2 YSYEKL, per germline. With 2 bases clipped from V and 7 bases from J, the junction kept 5 bases outside the gene matches. There are 14 residues in the CDR3. Both about-4-week and about-12-week second-dose recipients were combined. The genes are TRBV4-1 and TRBJ1-2; 9 bases line up with TRBD1. Sequenced material: peripheral blood, taken 28 days after the second AZD1222 dose. This TCR was recovered from an adult who received the AZD1222 COVID-19 vaccine. Written as DNA, the CDR3 is TGCGCCAGCAGCCAAATACAGGGGGCGGGTGGCTACACCTTC. Encoded protein: CASSQIQGAGGYTF.